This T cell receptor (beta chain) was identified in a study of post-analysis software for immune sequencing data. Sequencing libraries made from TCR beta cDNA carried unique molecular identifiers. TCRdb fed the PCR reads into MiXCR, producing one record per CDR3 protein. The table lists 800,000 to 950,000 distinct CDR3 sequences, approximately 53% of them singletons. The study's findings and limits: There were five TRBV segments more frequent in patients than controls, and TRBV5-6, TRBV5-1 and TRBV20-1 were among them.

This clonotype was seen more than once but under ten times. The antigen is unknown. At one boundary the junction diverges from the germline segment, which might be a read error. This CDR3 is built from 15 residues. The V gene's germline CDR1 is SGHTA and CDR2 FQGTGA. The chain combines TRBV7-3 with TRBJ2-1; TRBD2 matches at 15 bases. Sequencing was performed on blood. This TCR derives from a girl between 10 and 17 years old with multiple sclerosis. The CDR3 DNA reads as TGTACCAGCAGCGGACTAGCGGGAGGGCCGCGTGAGCAGTTCTTC. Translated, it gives CTSSGLAGGPREQFF.